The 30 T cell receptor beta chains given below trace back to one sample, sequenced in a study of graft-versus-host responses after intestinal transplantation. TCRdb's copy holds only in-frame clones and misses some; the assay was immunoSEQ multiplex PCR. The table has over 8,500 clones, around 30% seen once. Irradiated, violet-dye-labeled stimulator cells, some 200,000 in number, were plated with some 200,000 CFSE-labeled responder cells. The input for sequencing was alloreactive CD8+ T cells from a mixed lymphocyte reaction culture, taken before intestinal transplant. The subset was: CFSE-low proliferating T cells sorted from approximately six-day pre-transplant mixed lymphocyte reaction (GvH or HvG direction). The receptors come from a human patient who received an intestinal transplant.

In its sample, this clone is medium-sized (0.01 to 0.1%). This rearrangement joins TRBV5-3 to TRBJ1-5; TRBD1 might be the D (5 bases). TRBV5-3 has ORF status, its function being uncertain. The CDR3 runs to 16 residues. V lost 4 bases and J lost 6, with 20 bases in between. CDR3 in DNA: TGTGCCAGAAGCCCCCCGCGGGGGTGGGTGGGTCAGCCCCAGCATTTT. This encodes CARSPPRGWVGQPQHF.

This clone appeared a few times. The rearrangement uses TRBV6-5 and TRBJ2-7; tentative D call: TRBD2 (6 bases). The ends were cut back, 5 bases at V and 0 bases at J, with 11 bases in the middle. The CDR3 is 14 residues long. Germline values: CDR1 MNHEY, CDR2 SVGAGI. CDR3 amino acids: CASSVGGSSYEQYF. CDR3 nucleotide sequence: TGTGCCAGCAGTGTCGGGGGTAGCTCCTACGAGCAGTACTTC.

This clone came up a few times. The CDR3 loop is CASSWGAQGYEQYF. Written as DNA, the CDR3 is TGTGCCAGCAGCTGGGGTGCACAGGGGTACGAGCAGTACTTC. The chain combines TRBV7-6 with TRBJ2-5, with 7 bases matching TRBD1. Gene TRBJ2-7 matches the end of the DNA better, so the J call may be wrong. There are 14 residues in the CDR3. The germline CDR1 and CDR2 sequences are SGHVS and FNYEAQ.

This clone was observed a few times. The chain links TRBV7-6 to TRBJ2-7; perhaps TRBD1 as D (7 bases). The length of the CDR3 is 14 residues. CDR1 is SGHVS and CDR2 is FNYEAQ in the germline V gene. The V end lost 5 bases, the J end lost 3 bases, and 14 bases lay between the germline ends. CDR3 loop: CASSIGGTDYEQYF. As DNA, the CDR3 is TGTGCCAGCAGCATAGGCGGGACAGACTACGAGCAGTACTTC.

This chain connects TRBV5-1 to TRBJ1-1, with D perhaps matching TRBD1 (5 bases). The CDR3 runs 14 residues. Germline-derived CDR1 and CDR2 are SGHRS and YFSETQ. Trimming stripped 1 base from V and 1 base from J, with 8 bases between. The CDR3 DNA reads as TGCGCCAGCAGCTTGTCTGGGGCGAACACTGAAGCTTTCTTT. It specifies CASSLSGANTEAFF.

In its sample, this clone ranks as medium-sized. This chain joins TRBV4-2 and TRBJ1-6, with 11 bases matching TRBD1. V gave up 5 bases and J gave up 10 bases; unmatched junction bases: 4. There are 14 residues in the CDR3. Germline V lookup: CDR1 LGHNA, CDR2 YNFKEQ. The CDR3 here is CASSLDRGLSPLHF. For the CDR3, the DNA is TGTGCCAGCAGCTTGGACAGGGGGCTATCACCCCTCCACTTT.

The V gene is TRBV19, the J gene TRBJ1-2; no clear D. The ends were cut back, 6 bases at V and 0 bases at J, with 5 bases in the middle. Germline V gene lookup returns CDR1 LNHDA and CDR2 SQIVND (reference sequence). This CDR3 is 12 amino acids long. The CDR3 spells CASSRTNYGYTF. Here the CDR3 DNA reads TGTGCCAGTAGCAGGACTAACTATGGCTACACCTTC.

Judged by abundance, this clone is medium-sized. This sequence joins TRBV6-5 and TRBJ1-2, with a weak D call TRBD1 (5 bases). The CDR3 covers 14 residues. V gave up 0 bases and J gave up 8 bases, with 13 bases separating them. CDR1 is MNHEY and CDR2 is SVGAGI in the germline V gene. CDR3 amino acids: CASSYSQALAGYTF. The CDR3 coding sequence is TGTGCCAGCAGTTACTCACAGGCACTTGCAGGCTACACCTTC.

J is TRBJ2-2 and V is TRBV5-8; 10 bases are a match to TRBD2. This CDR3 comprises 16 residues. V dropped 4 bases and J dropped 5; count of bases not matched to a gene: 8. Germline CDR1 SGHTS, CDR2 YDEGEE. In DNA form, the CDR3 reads TGTGCCAGCAGCAGTCCCGGGACTAGCGCTACCGGGGAGCTGTTTTTT. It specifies CASSSPGTSATGELFF.

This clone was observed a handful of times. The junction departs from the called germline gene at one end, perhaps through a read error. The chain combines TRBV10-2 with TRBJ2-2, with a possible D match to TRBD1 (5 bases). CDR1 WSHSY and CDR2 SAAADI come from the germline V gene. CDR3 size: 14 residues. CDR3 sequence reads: CASSYSQGSGELFF. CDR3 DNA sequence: TGTGCCAGCAGTTACAGTCAGGGTTCGGGGGAGCTGTTTTTT.

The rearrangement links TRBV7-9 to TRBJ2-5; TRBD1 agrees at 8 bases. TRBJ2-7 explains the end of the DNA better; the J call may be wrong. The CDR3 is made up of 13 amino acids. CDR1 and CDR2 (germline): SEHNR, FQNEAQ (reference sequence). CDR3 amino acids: CASSSGQGGEQYF. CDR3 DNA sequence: TGTGCCAGCAGCTCCGGACAGGGCGGCGAGCAGTACTTC.

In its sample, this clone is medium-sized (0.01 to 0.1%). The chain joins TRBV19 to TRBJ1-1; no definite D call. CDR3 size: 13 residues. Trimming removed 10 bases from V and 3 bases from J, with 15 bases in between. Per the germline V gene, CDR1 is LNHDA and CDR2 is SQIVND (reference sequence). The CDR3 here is CATTEFLYTEAFF. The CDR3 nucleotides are TGTGCCACTACCGAGTTTTTGTACACTGAAGCTTTCTTT.

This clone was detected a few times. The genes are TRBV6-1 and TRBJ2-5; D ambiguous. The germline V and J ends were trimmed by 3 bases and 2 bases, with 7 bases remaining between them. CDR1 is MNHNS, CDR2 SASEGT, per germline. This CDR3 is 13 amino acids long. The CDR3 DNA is TGTGCCAGCAGTGAGTTCCTTCAAGAGACCCAGTACTTC. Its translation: CASSEFLQETQYF.

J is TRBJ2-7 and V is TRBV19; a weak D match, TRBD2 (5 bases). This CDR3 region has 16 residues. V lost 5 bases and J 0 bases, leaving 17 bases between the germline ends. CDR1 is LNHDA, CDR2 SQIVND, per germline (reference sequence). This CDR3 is CASSQEGSAASYEQYF. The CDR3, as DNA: TGTGCCAGTAGTCAAGAGGGTAGCGCCGCCTCCTACGAGCAGTACTTC.

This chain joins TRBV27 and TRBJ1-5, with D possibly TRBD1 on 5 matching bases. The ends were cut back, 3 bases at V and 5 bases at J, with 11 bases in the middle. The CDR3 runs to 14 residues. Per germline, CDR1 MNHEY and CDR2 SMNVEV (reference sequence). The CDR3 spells CASSFLGGDQPQHF. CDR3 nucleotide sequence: TGTGCCAGCAGTTTCTTGGGGGGTGATCAGCCCCAGCATTTT.

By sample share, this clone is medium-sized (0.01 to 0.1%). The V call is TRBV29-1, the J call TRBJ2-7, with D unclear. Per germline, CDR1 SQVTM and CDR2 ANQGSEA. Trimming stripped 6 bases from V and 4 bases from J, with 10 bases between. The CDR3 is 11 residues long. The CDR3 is CSVTQEYEQYF. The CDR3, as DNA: TGCAGCGTCACTCAGGAATACGAGCAGTACTTC.

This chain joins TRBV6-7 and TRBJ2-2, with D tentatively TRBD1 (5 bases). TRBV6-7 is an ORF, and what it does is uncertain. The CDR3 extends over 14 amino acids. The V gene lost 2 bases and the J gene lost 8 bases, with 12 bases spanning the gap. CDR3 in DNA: TGTGCCAGCAGTTACAGTCAGGGTTCGGGGGAGCTGTTTTTT. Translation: CASSYSQGSGELFF.

CDR3 DNA: TGTGCCAGCAGCAACACTGGGCGGGGGAGACTATACAATGAGCAGTTCTTC. Translation: CASSNTGRGRLYNEQFF. The gene calls are TRBV7-9 and TRBJ2-1, with TRBD2 matching over 7 bases. The V gene end was trimmed by 5 bases and the J gene end by 4 bases; junction bases not matched to a gene: 14. The CDR3 is 17 amino acids. The germline CDR1 and CDR2 sequences are SEHNR and FQNEAQ (reference sequence).

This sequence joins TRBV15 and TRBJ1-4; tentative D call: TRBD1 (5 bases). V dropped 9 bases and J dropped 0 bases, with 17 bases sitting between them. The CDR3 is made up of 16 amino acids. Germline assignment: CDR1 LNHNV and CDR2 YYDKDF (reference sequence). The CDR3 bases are TGTGCCACTCTACCCGGGACTCTTTCAACTAATGAAAAACTGTTTTTT. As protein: CATLPGTLSTNEKLFF.

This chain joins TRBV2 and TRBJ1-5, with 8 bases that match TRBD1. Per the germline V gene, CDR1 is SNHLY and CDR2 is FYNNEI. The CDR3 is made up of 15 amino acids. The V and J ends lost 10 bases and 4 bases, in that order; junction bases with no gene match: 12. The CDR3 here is CATDPGGLGNQPQHF. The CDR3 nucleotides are TGTGCCACCGATCCAGGGGGCTTGGGGAATCAGCCCCAGCATTTT.

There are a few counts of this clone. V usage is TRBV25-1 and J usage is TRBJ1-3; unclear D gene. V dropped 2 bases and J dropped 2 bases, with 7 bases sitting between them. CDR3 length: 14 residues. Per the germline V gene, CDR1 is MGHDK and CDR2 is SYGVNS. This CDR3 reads CASSEHPAGNTIYF. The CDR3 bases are TGTGCCAGCAGTGAACACCCGGCTGGAAACACCATATATTTT.

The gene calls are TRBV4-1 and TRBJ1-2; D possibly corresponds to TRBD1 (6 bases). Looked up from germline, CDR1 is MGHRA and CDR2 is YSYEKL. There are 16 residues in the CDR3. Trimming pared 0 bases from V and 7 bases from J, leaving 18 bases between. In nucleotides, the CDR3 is TGCGCCAGCAGCCAAGATTACCTCCAGGGGCTTGGTGGCTACACCTTC. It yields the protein CASSQDYLQGLGGYTF.

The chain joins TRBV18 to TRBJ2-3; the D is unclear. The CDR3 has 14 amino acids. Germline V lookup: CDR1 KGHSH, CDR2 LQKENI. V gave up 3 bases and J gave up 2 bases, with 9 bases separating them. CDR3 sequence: CASSPYRLTDTQYF. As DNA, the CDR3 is TGTGCCAGCTCACCCTACCGACTCACAGATACGCAGTATTTT.

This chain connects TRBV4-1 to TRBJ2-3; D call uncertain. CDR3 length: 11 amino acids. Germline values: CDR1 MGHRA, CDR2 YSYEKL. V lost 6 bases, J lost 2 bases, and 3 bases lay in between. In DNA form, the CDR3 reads TGCGCCAGCAGTCACACAGATACGCAGTATTTT. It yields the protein CASSHTDTQYF.

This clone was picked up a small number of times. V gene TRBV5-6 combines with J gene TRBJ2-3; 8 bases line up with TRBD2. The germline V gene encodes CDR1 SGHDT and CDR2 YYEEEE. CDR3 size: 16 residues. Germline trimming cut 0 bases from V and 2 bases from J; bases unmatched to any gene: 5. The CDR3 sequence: CASSLAAGGSTDTQYF. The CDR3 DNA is TGTGCCAGCAGCTTGGCCGCGGGGGGCTCCACAGATACGCAGTATTTT.

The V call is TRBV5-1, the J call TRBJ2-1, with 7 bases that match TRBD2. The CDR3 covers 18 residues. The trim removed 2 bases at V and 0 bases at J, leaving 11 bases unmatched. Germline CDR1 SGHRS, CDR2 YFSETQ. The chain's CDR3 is CASSFVRSGAVSYNEQFF. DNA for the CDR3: TGCGCCAGCAGCTTTGTAAGGAGCGGGGCAGTCTCCTACAATGAGCAGTTCTTC.

CDR3 sequence: CATSRVLTDGSPLHF. The DNA for the CDR3 is TGTGCCACCAGCAGAGTACTGACAGACGGGTCACCCCTCCACTTT. The V and J genes are TRBV15 and TRBJ1-6, with D perhaps matching TRBD1 (5 bases). The CDR3 is 15 residues long. Trimming shortened V by 1 base and J by 10 bases, and 14 bases separated the two germline ends. The germline gives CDR1 LNHNV, CDR2 YYDKDF (reference sequence). The complete variable domain, with remaining parts taken from reference TRBV15 and TRBJ1-6, reads DAMVIQNPRYQVTQFGKPVTLSCSQTLNHNVMYWYQQKSSQAPKLLFHYYDKDFNNEADTPDNFQSRRPNTSFCFLDIRSPGLGDTAMYLCATSRVLTDGSPLHFGNGTRLTVT.

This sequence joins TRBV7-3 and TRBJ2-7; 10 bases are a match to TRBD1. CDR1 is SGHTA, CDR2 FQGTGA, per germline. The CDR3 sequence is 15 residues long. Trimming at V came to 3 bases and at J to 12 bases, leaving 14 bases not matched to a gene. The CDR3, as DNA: TGTGCCAGCAGCTTTACCGGGACAGGGGTGGGTGATTTGTACTTC. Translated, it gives CASSFTGTGVGDLYF.

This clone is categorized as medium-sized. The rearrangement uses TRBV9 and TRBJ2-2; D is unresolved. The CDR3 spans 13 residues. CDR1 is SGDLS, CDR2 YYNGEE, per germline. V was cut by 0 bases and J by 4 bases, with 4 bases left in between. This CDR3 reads CASSVVSTGELFF. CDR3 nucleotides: TGTGCCAGCAGCGTAGTCAGCACCGGGGAGCTGTTTTTT. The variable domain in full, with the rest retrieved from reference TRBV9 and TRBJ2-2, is DSGVTQTPKHLITATGQRVTLRCSPRSGDLSVYWYQQSLDQGLQFLIQYYNGEERAKGNILERFSAQQFPDLHSELNLSSLELGDSALYFCASSVVSTGELFFGEGSRLTVL.

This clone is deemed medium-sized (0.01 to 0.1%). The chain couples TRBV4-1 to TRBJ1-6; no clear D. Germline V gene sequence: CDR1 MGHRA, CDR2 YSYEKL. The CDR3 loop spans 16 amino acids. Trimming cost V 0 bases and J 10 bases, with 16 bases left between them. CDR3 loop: CASSQDRRSHWSPLHF. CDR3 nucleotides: TGCGCCAGCAGCCAAGATCGGAGGTCCCATTGGTCACCCCTCCACTTT.